This is a list of T cell receptor beta chains from one sample in a study of CD8 T cells in Susac syndrome. TCRdb processed the immunoSEQ multiplex PCR reads anew with MiXCR; each CDR3 protein has one entry. The sample contains some 130,000 distinct CDR3 sequences, about 95% of which appear only once. The source material was CD4+ T cells from PBMCs. The receptors were gathered from a human donor in good health. Both conserved end residues are part of each CDR3. D genes are given only for firm matches.

cdr3_nt cdr3_aa cdr3_length d_call j_call v_call
TGTGCCAGCAGTAACCTCGGGACAGGGGAACGTGGCTACACCTTC CASSNLGTGERGYTF 15 TRBD1 TRBJ1-2 TRBV27
TGCGCCAGCAGGTTAGCGGGGAGCTCCTACAATGAGCAGTTCTTC CASRLAGSSYNEQFF 15 TRBD2 TRBJ2-1 TRBV5-1
TGTGCCAGCAGCCCCGGGAGTGGCGAGCAGTACTTC CASSPGSGEQYF 12 NA TRBJ2-7 TRBV3-1
TGTGCCACCAGCAGAGCCGGAACCCCCAATACGCAGTATTTT CATSRAGTPNTQYF 14 NA TRBJ2-3 TRBV15
TGTGCCAGCAGAGAAGGGACAGTCTCCTACAATGAGCAGTTCTTC CASREGTVSYNEQFF 15 TRBD1 TRBJ2-1 TRBV12-3/TRBV12-4
TGTGCCAGCAGCCCCGTGGGCTTCTCTGGGGCCAACGTCCTGACTTTC CASSPVGFSGANVLTF 16 NA TRBJ2-6 TRBV14
TGTGCCAGCAGCTTAGCTCGGGAGACCCAGTACTTC CASSLARETQYF 12 NA TRBJ2-5 TRBV7-2
TGTGCCAGCATGTTTCGGGAGAACACCGGGGAGCTGTTTTTT CASMFRENTGELFF 14 NA TRBJ2-2 TRBV6-4
TGTGCCAGCAGCCCACCGGGACTAGCGGGGAAAGAGACCCAGTACTTC CASSPPGLAGKETQYF 16 TRBD2 TRBJ2-5 TRBV7-2
TGTGCCAGTAGTCCACAGCAATACTCATCCTACAATGAGCAGTTCTTC CASSPQQYSSYNEQFF 16 NA TRBJ2-1 TRBV19
TGTGCCAGCAGTCAACACATTCGGGTCGGACAGGGAGGTGCCCTGAACACTGAAGCTTTCTTT CASSQHIRVGQGGALNTEAFF 21 TRBD1 TRBJ1-1 TRBV12-3/TRBV12-4
TGTGCCTGGGCGACAGGGGGGAATCAGCCCCAGCATTTT CAWATGGNQPQHF 13 TRBD1 TRBJ1-5 TRBV30
TGTGCCAGCACCGCCCGGGACAGCTACGAGCAGTACTTC CASTARDSYEQYF 13 TRBD1 TRBJ2-7 TRBV2
TGCAGTGCTAGAGATTTATCCAGCGTGGGAGAGACCCAGTACTTC CSARDLSSVGETQYF 15 NA TRBJ2-5 TRBV20-1
TGTGCCACCAGCAGAGATCCCTCGGGCTCTGGAAACACCATATATTTT CATSRDPSGSGNTIYF 16 NA TRBJ1-3 TRBV15
TGTGCCAGCAGCCAGACCATGGGACAGGGGCCTCCCTACGAGCAGTACTTC CASSQTMGQGPPYEQYF 17 TRBD1 TRBJ2-7 TRBV14
TGTGCCAGCAGCCGGACTAGCGGAAAGACCCAGTACTTC CASSRTSGKTQYF 13 TRBD2 TRBJ2-5 TRBV3-1
TGTGCCAGCAGTTTCGGATCGGGAGCTTTCTTT CASSFGSGAFF 11 NA TRBJ1-1 TRBV28
TGTGCCAGCAGCCGCGGACAGGGACAAGGTGAAGCTTTCTTT CASSRGQGQGEAFF 14 TRBD1 TRBJ1-1 TRBV3-1
TGTGCCAGCAGAAATGACAGGGGAGGCTATGGCTACACCTTC CASRNDRGGYGYTF 14 TRBD1 TRBJ1-2 TRBV28
TGCAGTGCTAGTGACCTAAGTAGGTCCTACGAGCAGTACTTC CSASDLSRSYEQYF 14 NA TRBJ2-7 TRBV20-1
TGTGCCACCAGCAATAGCGGGGTCCGGGAGACCCAGTACTTC CATSNSGVRETQYF 14 TRBD2 TRBJ2-5 TRBV15
TGTGCCAGCAGTCGGAGCACCGGGGAGCTGTTTTTT CASSRSTGELFF 12 NA TRBJ2-2 TRBV6-6
TGTGCCAGTAGGAGAATTGAGGGGGGTTCTAGGCATGAGCAGTTCTTC CASRRIEGGSRHEQFF 16 NA TRBJ2-1 TRBV19
TGTGCCAGCAGTCAAGACAGGGCGGCTAATGAAAAACTGTTTTTT CASSQDRAANEKLFF 15 TRBD1 TRBJ1-4 TRBV7-9
TGTGCCAGCAGCTTAATGGGGGGCGCAGATACGCAGTATTTT CASSLMGGADTQYF 14 NA TRBJ2-3 TRBV7-9
TGTGCCAGCAGCCTGACACATGGCTACACCTTC CASSLTHGYTF 11 NA TRBJ1-2 TRBV28
TGTGCCAGCTCACCAGATAAGAAGTCCTCTCAGTTCTTC CASSPDKKSSQFF 13 NA TRBJ2-1 TRBV18
TGTGCCAGCAGGTTGCGGGAGGCGAGCTCCTACAATGAGCAGTTCTTC CASRLREASSYNEQFF 16 TRBD2 TRBJ2-1 TRBV2
TGTGCCAGCAGCCAAGAGAGGACAGCGAACACTGAAGCTTTCTTT CASSQERTANTEAFF 15 NA TRBJ1-1 TRBV3-1
TGTGCCAGCAGTTTCGTCGGTAACTATGGCTACACCTTC CASSFVGNYGYTF 13 NA TRBJ1-2 TRBV12-3/TRBV12-4
TGTGCCAGCAGCTACAGGGGAACCTACAATGAGCAGTTCTTC CASSYRGTYNEQFF 14 TRBD1 TRBJ2-1 TRBV7-9
TGTGCCAGCAGCTTAGGGGACAGGGGTAATTCACCCCTCCACTTT CASSLGDRGNSPLHF 15 TRBD1 TRBJ1-6 TRBV7-9
TGCAGCATATGGGCCAACCAAGAGACCCAGTACTTC CSIWANQETQYF 12 NA TRBJ2-5 TRBV29-1
TGCGCCAGCAGCTTGGGGCAGGGTCAAGATACGCAGTATTTT CASSLGQGQDTQYF 14 NA TRBJ2-3 TRBV5-1
TGTGCCAGCAGCCTAGACGTGAACTATGGCTACACCTTC CASSLDVNYGYTF 13 NA TRBJ1-2 TRBV3-1
TGCGCCAGCAGCGGAAGGGACATCTACGAGCAGTACTTC CASSGRDIYEQYF 13 NA TRBJ2-7 TRBV4-1
TGTGCCAGCAGCCCCGACAGGGACCACTCTGGGGCCAACGTCCTGACTTTC CASSPDRDHSGANVLTF 17 TRBD1 TRBJ2-6 TRBV4-2
TGTGCCACGAGTGCCCGGGAGGCCCTCACAGATACGCAGTATTTT CATSAREALTDTQYF 15 TRBD2 TRBJ2-3 TRBV10-3
TGCAGTGCTAGTCGTCAGGGGATCCAAGAGACCCAGTACTTC CSASRQGIQETQYF 14 NA TRBJ2-5 TRBV20-1
TGTGCCAGCAGCCCGGGACGGTACGAGCAGTACTTC CASSPGRYEQYF 12 NA TRBJ2-7 TRBV3-1